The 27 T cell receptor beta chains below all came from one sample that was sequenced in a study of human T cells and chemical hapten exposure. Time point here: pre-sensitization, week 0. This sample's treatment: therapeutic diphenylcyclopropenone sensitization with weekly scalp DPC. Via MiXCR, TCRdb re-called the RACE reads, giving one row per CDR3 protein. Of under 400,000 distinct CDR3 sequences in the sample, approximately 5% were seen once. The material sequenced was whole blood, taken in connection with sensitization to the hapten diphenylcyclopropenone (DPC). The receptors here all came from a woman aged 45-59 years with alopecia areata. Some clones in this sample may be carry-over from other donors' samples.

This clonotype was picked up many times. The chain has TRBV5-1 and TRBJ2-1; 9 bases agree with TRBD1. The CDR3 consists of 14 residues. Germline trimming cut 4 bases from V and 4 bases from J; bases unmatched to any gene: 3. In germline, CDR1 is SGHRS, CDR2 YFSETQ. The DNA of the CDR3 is TGCGCCAGCAGCGCGGGACAGGGTTACAATGAGCAGTTCTTC. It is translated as CASSAGQGYNEQFF.

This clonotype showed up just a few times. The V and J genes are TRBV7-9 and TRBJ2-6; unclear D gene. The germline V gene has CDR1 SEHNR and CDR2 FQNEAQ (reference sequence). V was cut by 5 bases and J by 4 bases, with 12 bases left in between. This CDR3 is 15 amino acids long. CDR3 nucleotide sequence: TGTGCCAGCAGCCCCTTCAGCCTCGGGGCCAACGTCCTGACTTTC. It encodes CASSPFSLGANVLTF.

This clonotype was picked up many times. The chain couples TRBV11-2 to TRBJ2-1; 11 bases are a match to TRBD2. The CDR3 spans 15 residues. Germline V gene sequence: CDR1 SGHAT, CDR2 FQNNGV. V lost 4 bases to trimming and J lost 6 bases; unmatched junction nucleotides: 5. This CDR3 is CASSSLAGGGNEQFF. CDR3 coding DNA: TGTGCCAGCAGCTCGCTAGCGGGAGGAGGCAATGAGCAGTTCTTC.

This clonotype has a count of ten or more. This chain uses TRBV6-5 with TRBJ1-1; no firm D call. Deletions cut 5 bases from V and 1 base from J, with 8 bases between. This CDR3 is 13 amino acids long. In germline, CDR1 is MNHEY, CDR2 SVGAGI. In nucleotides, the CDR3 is TGTGCCAGCAGTCCCACAAGGAACACTGAAGCTTTCTTT. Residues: CASSPTRNTEAFF.

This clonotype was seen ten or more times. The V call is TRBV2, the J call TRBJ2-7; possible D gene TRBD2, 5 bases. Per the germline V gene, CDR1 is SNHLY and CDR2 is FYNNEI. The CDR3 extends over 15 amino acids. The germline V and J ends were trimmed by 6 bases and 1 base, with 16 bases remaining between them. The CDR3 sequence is CASSFPGVESYEQYF. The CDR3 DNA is TGTGCCAGCAGCTTCCCCGGGGTTGAGTCCTACGAGCAGTACTTC. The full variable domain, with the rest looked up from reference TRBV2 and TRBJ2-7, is EPEVTQTPSHQVTQMGQEVILRCVPISNHLYFYWYRQILGQKVEFLVSFYNNEISEKSEIFDDQFSVERPDGSNFTLKIRSTKLEDSAMYFCASSFPGVESYEQYFGPGTRLTVT.

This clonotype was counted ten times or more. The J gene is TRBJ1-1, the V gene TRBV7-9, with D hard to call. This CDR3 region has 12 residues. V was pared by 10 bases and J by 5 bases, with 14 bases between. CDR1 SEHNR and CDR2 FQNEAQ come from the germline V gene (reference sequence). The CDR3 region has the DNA TGTGCCACCAGAGACTGGGGAACTGAAGCTTTCTTT. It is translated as CATRDWGTEAFF.

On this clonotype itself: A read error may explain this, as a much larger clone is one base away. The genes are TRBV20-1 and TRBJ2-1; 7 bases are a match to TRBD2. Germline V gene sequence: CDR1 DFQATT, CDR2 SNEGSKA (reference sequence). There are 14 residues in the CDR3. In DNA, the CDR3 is TGCAGAGCCGTCGCGGGGGTGCGAAACAATGAGCAGTTCTTC. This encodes CRAVAGVRNNEQFF.

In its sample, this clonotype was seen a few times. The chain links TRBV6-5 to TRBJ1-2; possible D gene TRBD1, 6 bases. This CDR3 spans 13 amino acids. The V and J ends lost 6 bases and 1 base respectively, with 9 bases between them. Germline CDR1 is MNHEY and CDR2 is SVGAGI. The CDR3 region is CASRGAFNYGYTF. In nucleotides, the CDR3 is TGTGCCAGCAGGGGGGCCTTTAACTATGGCTACACCTTC.

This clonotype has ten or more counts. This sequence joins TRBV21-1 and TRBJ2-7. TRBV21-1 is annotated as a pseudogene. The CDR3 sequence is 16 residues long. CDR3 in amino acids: CASSKQRNLPPYEQYF. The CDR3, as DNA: TGTGCCAGCAGCAAACAACGCAATCTACCCCCCTACGAGCAGTACTTC.

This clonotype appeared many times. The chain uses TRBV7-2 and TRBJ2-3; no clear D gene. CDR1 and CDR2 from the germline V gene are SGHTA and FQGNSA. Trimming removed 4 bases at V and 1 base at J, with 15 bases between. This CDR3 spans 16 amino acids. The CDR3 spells CASSSRVGFRTDTQYF. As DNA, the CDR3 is TGTGCCAGCAGCTCCCGGGTCGGGTTCCGCACAGATACGCAGTATTTT.

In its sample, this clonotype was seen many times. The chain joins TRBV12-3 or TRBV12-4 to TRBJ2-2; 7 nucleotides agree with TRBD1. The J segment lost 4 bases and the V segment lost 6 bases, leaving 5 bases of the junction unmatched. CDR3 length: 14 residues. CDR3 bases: TGTGCCAGCAGCCCTGACAGGGTCACCGGGGAGCTGTTTTTT. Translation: CASSPDRVTGELFF.

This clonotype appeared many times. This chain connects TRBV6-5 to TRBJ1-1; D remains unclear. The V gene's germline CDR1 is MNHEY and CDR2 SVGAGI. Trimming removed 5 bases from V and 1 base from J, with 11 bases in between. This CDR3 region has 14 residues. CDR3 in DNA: TGTGCCAGCAGTCTGGACGGGTCGAACACTGAAGCTTTCTTT. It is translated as CASSLDGSNTEAFF.

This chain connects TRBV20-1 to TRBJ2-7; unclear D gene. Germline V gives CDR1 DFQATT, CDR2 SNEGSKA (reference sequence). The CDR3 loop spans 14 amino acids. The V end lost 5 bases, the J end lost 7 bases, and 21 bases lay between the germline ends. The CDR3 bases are TGCAGTGCTGGTGGAAGGGTGACCTCCCCTGAGCAGTACTTC. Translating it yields CSAGGRVTSPEQYF.

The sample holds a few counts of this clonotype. The CDR3 is CASSSRDGVYEQYF. The CDR3 DNA follows: TGTGCCAGCAGCAGCCGGGACGGCGTCTACGAGCAGTACTTC. The rearrangement links TRBV9 to TRBJ2-7; TRBD1 or TRBD2 may be the D gene (5 bases each). Trimming left V 4 bases short and J 3 bases short, with 14 bases between. This CDR3 has 14 residues. Germline loops: CDR1 SGDLS, CDR2 YYNGEE.

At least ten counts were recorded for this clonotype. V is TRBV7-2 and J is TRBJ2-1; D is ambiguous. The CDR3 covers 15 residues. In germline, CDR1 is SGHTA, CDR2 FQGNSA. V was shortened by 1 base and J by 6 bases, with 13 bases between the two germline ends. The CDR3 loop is CASSLGRLVGNEQFF. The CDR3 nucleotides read TGTGCCAGCAGCTTAGGGCGGCTAGTGGGCAATGAGCAGTTCTTC.

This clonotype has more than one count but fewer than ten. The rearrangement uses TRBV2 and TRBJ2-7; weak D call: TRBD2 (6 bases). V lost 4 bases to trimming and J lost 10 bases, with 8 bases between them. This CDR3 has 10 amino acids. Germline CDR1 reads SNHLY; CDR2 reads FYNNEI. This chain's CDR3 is CASSGTNQYF. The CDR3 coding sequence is TGTGCCAGCAGTGGGACTAATCAGTACTTC.

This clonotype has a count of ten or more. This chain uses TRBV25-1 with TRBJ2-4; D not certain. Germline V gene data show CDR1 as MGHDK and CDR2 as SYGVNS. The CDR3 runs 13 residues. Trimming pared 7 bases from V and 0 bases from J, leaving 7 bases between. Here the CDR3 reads CASIGIAKNIQYF. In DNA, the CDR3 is TGTGCCAGCATCGGCATAGCCAAAAACATTCAGTACTTC.

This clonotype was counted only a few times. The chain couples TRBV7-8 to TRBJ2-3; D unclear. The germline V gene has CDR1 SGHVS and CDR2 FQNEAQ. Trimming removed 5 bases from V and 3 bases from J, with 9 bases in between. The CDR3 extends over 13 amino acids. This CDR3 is CASSLLKTDTQYF. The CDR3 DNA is TGTGCCAGCAGCCTCCTAAAAACAGATACGCAGTATTTT.

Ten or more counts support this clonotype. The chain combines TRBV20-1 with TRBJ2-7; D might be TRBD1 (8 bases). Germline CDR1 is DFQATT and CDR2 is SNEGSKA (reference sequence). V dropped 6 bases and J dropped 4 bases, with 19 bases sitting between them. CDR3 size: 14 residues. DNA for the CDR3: TGCAGTGCCTTACTAGCGCGGACAGGGTACGAGCAGTACTTC. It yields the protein CSALLARTGYEQYF.

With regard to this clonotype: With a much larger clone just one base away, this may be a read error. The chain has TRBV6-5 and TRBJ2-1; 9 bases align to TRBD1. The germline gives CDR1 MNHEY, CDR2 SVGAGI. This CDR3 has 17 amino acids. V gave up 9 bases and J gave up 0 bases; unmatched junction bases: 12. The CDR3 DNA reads TGTGCCAGTTACGGGACAGGGTCGCCCAGCTCCTACAATGAGCAGTTCTTC. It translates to CASYGTGSPSSYNEQFF.

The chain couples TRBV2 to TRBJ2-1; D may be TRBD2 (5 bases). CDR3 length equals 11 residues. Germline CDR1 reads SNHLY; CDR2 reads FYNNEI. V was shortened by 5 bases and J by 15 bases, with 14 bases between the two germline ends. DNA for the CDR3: TGTGCCAGCAGTAAGCAGGAGGTCGTGTTCTTC. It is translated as CASSKQEVVFF.

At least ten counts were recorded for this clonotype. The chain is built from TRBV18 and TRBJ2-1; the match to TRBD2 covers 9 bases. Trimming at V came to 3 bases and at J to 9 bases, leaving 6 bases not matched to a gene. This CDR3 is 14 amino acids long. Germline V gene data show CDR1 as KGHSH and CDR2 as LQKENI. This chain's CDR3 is CASSPGLALGEQFF. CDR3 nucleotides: TGTGCCAGCTCACCGGGACTAGCCTTGGGTGAGCAGTTCTTC. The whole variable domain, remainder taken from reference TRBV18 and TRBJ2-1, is NAGVMQNPRHLVRRRGQEARLRCSPMKGHSHVYWYRQLPEEGLKFMVYLQKENIIDESGMPKERFSAEFPKEGPSILRIQQVVRGDSAAYFCASSPGLALGEQFFGPGTRLTVL.

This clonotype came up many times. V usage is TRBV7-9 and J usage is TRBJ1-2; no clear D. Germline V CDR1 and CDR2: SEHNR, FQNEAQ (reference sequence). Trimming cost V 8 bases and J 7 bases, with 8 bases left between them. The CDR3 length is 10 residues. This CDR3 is CASEGIGYTF. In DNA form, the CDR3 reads TGTGCCAGCGAAGGTATTGGCTACACCTTC.

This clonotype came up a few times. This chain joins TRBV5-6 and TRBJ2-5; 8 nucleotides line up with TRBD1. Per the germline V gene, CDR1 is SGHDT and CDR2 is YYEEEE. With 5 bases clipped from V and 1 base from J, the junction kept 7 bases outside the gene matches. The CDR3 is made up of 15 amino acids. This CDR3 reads CASRPRQGFQETQYF. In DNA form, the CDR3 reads TGTGCCAGCAGACCCAGACAGGGGTTCCAAGAGACCCAGTACTTC.

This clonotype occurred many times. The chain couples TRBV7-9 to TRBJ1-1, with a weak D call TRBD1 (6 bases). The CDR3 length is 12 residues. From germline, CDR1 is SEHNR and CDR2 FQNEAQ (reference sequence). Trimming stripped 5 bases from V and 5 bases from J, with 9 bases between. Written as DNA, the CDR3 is TGTGCCAGCAGCGCCCAGGGGACTGAAGCTTTCTTT. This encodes CASSAQGTEAFF.

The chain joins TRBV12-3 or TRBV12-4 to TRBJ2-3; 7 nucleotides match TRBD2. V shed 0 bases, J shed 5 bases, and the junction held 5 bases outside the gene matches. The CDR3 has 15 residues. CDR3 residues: CASSLAGVAGDTQYF. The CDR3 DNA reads TGTGCCAGCAGTTTAGCGGGGGTAGCGGGAGATACGCAGTATTTT.

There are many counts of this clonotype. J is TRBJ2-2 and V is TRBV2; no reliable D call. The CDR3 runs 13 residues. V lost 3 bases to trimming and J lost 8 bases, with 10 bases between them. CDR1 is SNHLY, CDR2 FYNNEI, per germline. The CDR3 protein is CASSDLGPGELFF. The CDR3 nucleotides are TGTGCCAGCAGTGATCTAGGACCGGGGGAGCTGTTTTTT.